This T cell receptor (beta chain) was profiled in a study of blood T cell repertoires in COVID-19. Study in general: There were acute and convalescent COVID-19 samples, and they came from the United States, Italy and Spain. PBMCs, B-cell-depleted T cells, or T cells provided the cDNA or gDNA that made up the material.

Source study methods: Quantification of nucleated cells was approximated via reference gene primer amplification. The protocol was immunoSEQ multiplex PCR, while the TCRdb copy is restricted to in-frame clones and leaves out a portion. The V and J calls and clone size come from that table; D and trimming were worked out from the DNA. The profile shows some 160,000 clones, approximately 87% of them singletons. The germline V gene has CDR1 SGHAT and CDR2 FQNNGV. V shed 2 bases and J shed 0 bases, with 19 bases lying between them. This CDR3 is built from 19 residues. Seattle-derived patients entered the study during active infection and were followed longitudinally.

The sequence was collected from a woman aged 70-85 years with COVID-19, enrolled during active disease. The sample was peripheral blood. The genes are TRBV11-2 and TRBJ1-4; TRBD1 is a possible D gene (6 bases). Written as DNA, the CDR3 is TGTGCCAGCAGCTTACCCAGCGGGACACACGGCACAACTAATGAAAAACTGTTTTTT. It is translated as CASSLPSGTHGTTNEKLFF.